This TCR beta chain was captured by sequencing in a study of cytomegalovirus exposure and HLA in healthy donors. As to this clone: The antigen is undetermined.

Study-wide points: Later work found that TCR association rates differed between HLA loci; DRB1 had the most and HLA-C the fewest. Presence/absence analyses took donor sequencing depth as roughly uniform. Apart from CMV serostatus, no immune exposure information was available.

The PCR had 60 Vbeta and 13 Jbeta primers. TCRdb's copy holds only in-frame clones and misses some; the assay was immunoSEQ multiplex PCR. The sample includes about 130,000 clones, 75% to 90% seen only once; the top ten take 3% to 4%. V gave up 4 bases and J gave up 7 bases; unmatched junction bases: 7. Germline loops: CDR1 MNHEY, CDR2 SMNVEV (reference sequence). The CDR3 extends over 13 amino acids. The J gene is TRBJ2-7, the V gene TRBV27; 7 nucleotides agree with TRBD1. The clonotype was recovered from a woman in her 40s in good health and CMV-seronegative. Sequences were obtained from PBMCs. CDR3 sequence: CASSWGTAQEQYF. CDR3 bases: TGTGCCAGCAGTTGGGGGACAGCTCAAGAGCAGTACTTC.